Following are 26 T cell receptor beta chains from one sample sequenced in a study of T cells expressing NK-cell markers (dated by TCRdb to the early 2020s). The protocol used for the library was 5' RACE. The instrument given in TCRdb is Illumina HiSeq 2000. TCRdb reprocessed the public reads and reports one entry per CDR3 protein sequence, without DNA. The sample's table lists a count of about 260,000 distinct CDR3 sequences. The top ten clones comprise 4% to 5% of the sample. The sequenced material came from blood T cells: a sorted CD56 or NKG2C T cell subset, CD4+ or CD8+ T cells, or bulk PBMC T cells (not recorded which). These receptors came from a woman between 18 and 75 years old in good health.

V is TRBV5-1 and J is TRBJ2-2; checking the TCRdb D call of TRBD1 is not possible without DNA. The CDR3 loop spans 16 amino acids. The V gene's germline CDR1 is SGHRS and CDR2 YFSETQ. CDR3: CASSPGTSTNTGELFF.

This chain links TRBV20-1 with TRBJ2-5; with no DNA, the TCRdb D assignment of TRBD1 cannot be verified. Germline V gene sequence: CDR1 DFQATT, CDR2 SNEGSKA (reference sequence). CDR3 length equals 13 residues. CDR3 sequence reads: CSARGPPTETQYF.

V is TRBV20-1 and J is TRBJ2-5. The CDR3 consists of 13 residues. The germline gives CDR1 DFQATT, CDR2 SNEGSKA (reference sequence). The CDR3 loop reads CSASEHLKETQYF.

The chain uses TRBV5-1 and TRBJ1-4; TCRdb picks TRBD1, but there is no DNA to check that call. Germline CDR1 and CDR2: SGHRS and YFSETQ. This CDR3 has 14 residues. This chain's CDR3 is CASSLGQENEKLFF.

The CDR3: CASSFQREGGEQFF. The chain is built from TRBV5-1 and TRBJ2-1; TCRdb names TRBD2, which stays unverified in the absence of DNA. Germline CDR1 reads SGHRS; CDR2 reads YFSETQ. CDR3 length: 14 amino acids.

The chain employs TRBV20-1 and TRBJ1-6. In germline, CDR1 is DFQATT, CDR2 SNEGSKA (reference sequence). The CDR3 is 13 amino acids. The CDR3 sequence: CSARGRVNSPLHF.

The J gene is TRBJ2-1, the V gene TRBV4-3; TCRdb designates TRBD2, a call that cannot be tested without DNA. Germline V gene data show CDR1 as LGHNA and CDR2 as YSLEER. The CDR3 runs to 17 residues. CDR3 sequence reads: CASSQAPSSGAYNEQFF.

The rearrangement links TRBV9 to TRBJ2-2; TCRdb proposes TRBD1, but this gene call is untestable without DNA. Per the germline V gene, CDR1 is SGDLS and CDR2 is YYNGEE. This CDR3 has 13 residues. The CDR3 is CASSAGGTGELFF.

The CDR3 is CASTGIGGLRNSPLHF. The V call is TRBV6-2 or TRBV6-3, the J call TRBJ1-6; the TCRdb call, TRBD1, lacks DNA for checking. The CDR3 loop spans 16 amino acids. CDR1 is MNHEY and CDR2 is SVGEGT in the germline V gene.

The gene calls are TRBV29-1 and TRBJ2-7; TCRdb names TRBD2, which stays unverified in the absence of DNA. This CDR3 comprises 13 residues. Germline values: CDR1 SQVTM, CDR2 ANQGSEA. The CDR3 sequence is CSVEAGGYHEQYF.

CDR3 loop: CASSDGTKGQPQHF. The chain is built from TRBV7-6 and TRBJ1-5; TCRdb proposes TRBD1, but this gene call is untestable without DNA. CDR3 size: 14 residues. Per the germline V gene, CDR1 is SGHVS and CDR2 is FNYEAQ.

This chain links TRBV10-2 with TRBJ2-3; the TCRdb call, TRBD1, lacks DNA for checking. Germline V gene sequence: CDR1 WSHSY, CDR2 SAAADI. CDR3 size: 16 residues. The CDR3 reads CASPTRLALEGDTQYF.

The rearrangement joins TRBV5-4 to TRBJ1-1; the TCRdb D gene call, TRBD1, has no DNA to confirm it. CDR3 length equals 15 residues. Germline-derived CDR1 and CDR2 are SGHNT and YYREEE (reference sequence). CDR3 protein: CASSGSLTVNTEAFF.

V gene TRBV6-5 combines with J gene TRBJ1-2; the D call of TRBD1 rests on TCRdb alone, since no DNA is present to check it. Germline assignment: CDR1 MNHEY and CDR2 SVGAGI. The CDR3 consists of 16 residues. The CDR3 protein is CASSSDRAQIEYGYTF.

The chain uses TRBV12-3 or TRBV12-4 and TRBJ1-1. This CDR3 spans 13 amino acids. The CDR3 loop is CASRRGTAEGAFF.

V is TRBV7-7 and J is TRBJ2-2. CDR3 length: 12 residues. Germline V gene sequence: CDR1 SSHAT, CDR2 FNYEAQ (reference sequence). CDR3 in amino acids: CASSLRGGELFF. The full variable domain, in which reference TRBV7-7 and TRBJ2-2 provide the parts outside the CDR3, is GAGVSQSPRYKVTKRGQDVTLRCDPISSHATLYWYQQALGQGPEFLTYFNYEAQPDKSGLPSDRFSAERPEGSISTLTIQRTEQRDSAMYRCASSLRGGELFFGEGSRLTVL.

The chain has TRBV20-1 and TRBJ1-1; there is no DNA to check the TCRdb D call of TRBD1. Germline CDR1 DFQATT, CDR2 SNEGSKA (reference sequence). The length of the CDR3 is 14 residues. CDR3: CSAYLGTGGTEAFF.

This chain joins TRBV12-5 and TRBJ1-2; as DNA is missing, the TRBD1 call by TCRdb cannot be tested. Germline V gene sequence: CDR1 LGHNT, CDR2 FRNRAP. This CDR3 contains 14 residues. The CDR3 protein is CASGASGGARGYTF.

The chain uses TRBV4-3 and TRBJ1-2; TCRdb returns TRBD1, unconfirmable since there is no DNA. This CDR3 is built from 17 residues. Germline assignment: CDR1 LGHNA and CDR2 YSLEER. The CDR3 sequence: CASSRVNRASLNYGYTF.

The chain employs TRBV20-1 and TRBJ2-1; the TRBD1 assignment by TCRdb is unverifiable without DNA. There are 16 residues in the CDR3. Germline-derived CDR1 and CDR2 are DFQATT and SNEGSKA (reference sequence). This chain's CDR3 is CSLLAFGGPRVNEQFF.

This chain connects TRBV5-4 to TRBJ2-1; TCRdb outputs TRBD2, but without DNA this stays unchecked. The V gene's germline CDR1 is SGHNT and CDR2 YYREEE (reference sequence). The CDR3 sequence is 16 residues long. The CDR3 region is CASSPGLAGTYNEQFF.

This CDR3 reads CSARDRASGGADTGELFF. The genes are TRBV20-1 and TRBJ2-2; there is no DNA to check the TCRdb D call of TRBD2. Germline CDR1 is DFQATT and CDR2 is SNEGSKA (reference sequence). The CDR3 totals 18 residues.

The chain carries TRBV30 and TRBJ2-3; TCRdb's D gene call, TRBD2, goes unchecked for lack of DNA. The CDR3 consists of 15 residues. Germline CDR1 is GTSNPN and CDR2 is SVGIG (reference sequence). CDR3 sequence reads: CAWRRLAKPTDTQYF. The complete variable domain, with remaining parts taken from reference TRBV30 and TRBJ2-3, reads SQTIHQWPATLVQPVGSPLSLECTVEGTSNPNLYWYRQAAGRGLQLLFYSVGIGQISSEVPQNLSASRPQDRQFILSSKKLLLSDSGFYLCAWRRLAKPTDTQYFGPGTRLTVL.

The V call is TRBV5-4, the J call TRBJ1-2; the TCRdb D gene call, TRBD1, has no DNA to confirm it. The CDR3 length is 14 residues. CDR1 SGHNT and CDR2 YYREEE come from the germline V gene (reference sequence). The CDR3 spells CASSLTTLGEGYTF. Supplemented by reference TRBV5-4 and TRBJ1-2, the full variable domain reads ETGVTQSPTHLIKTRGQQVTLRCSSQSGHNTVSWYQQALGQGPQFIFQYYREEENGRGNFPPRFSGLQFPNYSSELNVNALELDDSALYLCASSLTTLGEGYTFGSGTRLTVV.

The rearrangement uses TRBV4-3 and TRBJ1-2. This CDR3 spans 14 amino acids. Germline CDR1 and CDR2: LGHNA and YSLEER. CDR3 residues: CASSQGQTNYGYTF.

V usage is TRBV29-1 and J usage is TRBJ2-3; the D call from TCRdb, TRBD2, cannot be confirmed without DNA. The CDR3 totals 14 residues. Germline CDR1 and CDR2: SQVTM and ANQGSEA. Here the CDR3 reads CSVQRGGVTDTQYF.